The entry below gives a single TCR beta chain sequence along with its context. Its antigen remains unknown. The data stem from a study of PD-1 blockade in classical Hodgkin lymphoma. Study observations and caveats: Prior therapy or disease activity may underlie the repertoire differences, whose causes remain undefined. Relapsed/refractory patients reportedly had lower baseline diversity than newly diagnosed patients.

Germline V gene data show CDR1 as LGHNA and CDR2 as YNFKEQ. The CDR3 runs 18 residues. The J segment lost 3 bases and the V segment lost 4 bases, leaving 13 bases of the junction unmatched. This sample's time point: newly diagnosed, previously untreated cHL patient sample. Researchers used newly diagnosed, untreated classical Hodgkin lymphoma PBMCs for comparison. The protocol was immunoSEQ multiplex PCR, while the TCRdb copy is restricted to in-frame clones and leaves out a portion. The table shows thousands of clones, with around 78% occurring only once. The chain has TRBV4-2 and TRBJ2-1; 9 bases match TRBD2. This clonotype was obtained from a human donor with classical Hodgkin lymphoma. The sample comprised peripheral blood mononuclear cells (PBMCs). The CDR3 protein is CASSLRGSGGLFYNEQFF. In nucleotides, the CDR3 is TGTGCCAGCAGCCTTAGGGGTAGCGGGGGCCTTTTCTACAATGAGCAGTTCTTC.